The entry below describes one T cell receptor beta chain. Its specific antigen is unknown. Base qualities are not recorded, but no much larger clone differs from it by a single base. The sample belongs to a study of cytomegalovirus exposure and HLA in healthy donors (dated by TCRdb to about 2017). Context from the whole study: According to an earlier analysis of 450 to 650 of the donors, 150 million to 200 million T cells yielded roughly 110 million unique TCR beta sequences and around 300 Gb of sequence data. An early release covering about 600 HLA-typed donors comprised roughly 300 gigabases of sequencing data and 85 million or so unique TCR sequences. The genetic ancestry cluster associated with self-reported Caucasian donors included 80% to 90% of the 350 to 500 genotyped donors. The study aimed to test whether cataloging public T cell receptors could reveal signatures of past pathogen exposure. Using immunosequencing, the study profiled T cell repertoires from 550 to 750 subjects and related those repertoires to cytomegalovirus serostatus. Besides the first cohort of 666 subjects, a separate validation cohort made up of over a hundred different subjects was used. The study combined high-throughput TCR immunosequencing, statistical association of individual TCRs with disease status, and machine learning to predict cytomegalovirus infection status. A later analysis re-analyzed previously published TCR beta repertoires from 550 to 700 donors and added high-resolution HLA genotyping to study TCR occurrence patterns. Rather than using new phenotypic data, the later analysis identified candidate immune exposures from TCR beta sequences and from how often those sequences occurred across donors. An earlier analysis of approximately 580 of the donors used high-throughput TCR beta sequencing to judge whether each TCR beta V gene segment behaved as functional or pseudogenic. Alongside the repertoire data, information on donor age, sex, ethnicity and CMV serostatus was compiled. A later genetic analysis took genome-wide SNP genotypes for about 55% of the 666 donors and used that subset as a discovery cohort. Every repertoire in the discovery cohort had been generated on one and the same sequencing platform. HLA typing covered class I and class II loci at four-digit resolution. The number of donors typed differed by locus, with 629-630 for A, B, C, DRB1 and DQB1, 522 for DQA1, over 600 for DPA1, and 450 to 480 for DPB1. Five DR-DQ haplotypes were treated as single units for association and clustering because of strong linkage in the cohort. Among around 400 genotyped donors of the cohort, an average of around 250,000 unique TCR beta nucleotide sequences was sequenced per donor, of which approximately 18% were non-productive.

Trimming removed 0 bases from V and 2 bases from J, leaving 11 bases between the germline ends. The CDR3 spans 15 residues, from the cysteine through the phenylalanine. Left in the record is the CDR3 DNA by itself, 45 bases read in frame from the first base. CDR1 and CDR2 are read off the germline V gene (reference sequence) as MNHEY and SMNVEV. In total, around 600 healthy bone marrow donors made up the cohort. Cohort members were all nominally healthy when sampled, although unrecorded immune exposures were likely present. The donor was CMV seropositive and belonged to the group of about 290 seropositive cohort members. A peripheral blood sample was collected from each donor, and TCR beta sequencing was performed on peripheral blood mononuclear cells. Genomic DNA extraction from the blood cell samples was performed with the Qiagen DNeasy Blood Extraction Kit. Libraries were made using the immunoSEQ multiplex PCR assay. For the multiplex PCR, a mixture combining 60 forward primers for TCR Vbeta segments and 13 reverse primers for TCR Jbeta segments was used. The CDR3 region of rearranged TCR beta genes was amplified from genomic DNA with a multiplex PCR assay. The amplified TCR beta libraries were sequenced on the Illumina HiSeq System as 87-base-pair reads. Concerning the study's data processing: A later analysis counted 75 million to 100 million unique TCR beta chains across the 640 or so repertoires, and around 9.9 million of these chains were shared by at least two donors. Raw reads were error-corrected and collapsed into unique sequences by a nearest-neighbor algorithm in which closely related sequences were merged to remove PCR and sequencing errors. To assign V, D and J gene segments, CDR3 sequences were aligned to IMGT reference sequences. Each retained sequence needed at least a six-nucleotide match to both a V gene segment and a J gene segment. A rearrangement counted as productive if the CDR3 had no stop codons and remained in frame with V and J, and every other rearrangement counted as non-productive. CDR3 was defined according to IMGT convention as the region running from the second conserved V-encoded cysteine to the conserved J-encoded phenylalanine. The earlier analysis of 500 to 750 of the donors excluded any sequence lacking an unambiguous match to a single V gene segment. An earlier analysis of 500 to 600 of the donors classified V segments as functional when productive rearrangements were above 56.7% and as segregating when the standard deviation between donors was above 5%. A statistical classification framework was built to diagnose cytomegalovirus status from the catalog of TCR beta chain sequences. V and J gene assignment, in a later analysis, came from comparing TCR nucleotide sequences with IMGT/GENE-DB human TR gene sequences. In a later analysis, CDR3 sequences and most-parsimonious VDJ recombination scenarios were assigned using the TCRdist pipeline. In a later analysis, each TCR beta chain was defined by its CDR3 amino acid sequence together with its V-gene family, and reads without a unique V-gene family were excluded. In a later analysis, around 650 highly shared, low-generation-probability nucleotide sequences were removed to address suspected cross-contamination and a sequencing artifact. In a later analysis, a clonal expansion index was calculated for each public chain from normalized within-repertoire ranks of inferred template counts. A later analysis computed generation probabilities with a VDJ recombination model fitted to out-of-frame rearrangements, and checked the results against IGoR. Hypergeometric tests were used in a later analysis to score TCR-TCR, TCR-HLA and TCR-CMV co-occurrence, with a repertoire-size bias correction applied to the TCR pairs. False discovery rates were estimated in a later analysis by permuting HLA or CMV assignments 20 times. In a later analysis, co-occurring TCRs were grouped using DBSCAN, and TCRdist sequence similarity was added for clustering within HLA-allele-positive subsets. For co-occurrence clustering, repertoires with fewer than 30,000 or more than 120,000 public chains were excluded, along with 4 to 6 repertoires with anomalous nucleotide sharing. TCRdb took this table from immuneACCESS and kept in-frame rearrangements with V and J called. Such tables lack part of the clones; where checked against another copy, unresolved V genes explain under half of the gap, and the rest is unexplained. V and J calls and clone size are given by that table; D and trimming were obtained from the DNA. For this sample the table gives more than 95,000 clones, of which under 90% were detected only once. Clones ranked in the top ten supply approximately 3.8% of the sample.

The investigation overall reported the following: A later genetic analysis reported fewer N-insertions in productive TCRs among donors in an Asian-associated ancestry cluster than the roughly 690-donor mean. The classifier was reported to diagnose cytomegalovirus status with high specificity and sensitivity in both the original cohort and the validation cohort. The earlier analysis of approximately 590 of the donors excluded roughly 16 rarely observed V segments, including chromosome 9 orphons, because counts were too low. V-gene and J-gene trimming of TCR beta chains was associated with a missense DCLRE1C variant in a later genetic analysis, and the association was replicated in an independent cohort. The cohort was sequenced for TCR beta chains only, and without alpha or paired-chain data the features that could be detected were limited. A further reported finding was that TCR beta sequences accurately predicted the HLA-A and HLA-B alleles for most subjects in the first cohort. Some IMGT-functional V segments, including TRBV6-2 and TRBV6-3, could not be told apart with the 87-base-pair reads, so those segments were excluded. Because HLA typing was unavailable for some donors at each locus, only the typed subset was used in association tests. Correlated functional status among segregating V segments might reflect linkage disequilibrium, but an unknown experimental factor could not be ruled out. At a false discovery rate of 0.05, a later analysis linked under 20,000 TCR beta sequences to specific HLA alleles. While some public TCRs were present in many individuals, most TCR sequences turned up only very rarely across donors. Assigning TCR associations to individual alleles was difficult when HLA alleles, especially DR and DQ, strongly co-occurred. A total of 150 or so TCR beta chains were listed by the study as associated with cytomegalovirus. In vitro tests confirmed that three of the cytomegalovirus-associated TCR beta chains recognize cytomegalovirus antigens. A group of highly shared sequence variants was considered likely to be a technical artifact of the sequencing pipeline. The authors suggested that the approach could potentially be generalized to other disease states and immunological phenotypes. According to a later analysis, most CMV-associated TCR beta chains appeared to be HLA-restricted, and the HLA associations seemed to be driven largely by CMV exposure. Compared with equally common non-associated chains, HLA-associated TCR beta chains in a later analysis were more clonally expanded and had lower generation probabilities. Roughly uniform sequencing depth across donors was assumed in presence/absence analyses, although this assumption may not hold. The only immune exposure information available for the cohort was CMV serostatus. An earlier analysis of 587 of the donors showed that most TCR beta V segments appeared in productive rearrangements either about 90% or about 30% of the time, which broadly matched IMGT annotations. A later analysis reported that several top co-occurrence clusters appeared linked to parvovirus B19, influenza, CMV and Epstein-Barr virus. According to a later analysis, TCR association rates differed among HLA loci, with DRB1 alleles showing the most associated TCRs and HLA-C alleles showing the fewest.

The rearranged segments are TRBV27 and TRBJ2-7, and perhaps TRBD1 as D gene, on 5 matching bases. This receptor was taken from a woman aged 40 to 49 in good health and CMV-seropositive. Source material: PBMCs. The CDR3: CASSLSSGNPYEQYF. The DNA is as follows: TGTGCCAGCAGTTTATCCTCAGGGAACCCCTACGAGCAGTACTTC.